This TCR beta chain derives from a study of T cells in Graves' hyperthyroidism and ophthalmopathy. Turning to the study itself: Prior to any treatment, at the point of initial diagnosis, peripheral blood was collected.

There are 13 residues in the CDR3. Trimming took off 7 bases at V and 3 bases at J, with 13 bases between the two ends. TCR beta CDR3 sequences were amplified from RNA transcripts. First-round RT-PCR targeting the TCR CDR3 was performed with the HTBI primer set. Each CDR3 protein is one row after TCRdb ran MiXCR on the multiplex PCR reads. The sample shows about 620,000 distinct CDR3 sequences, around 15% of them seen only once. Sequencing was carried out using blood. This clonotype was sampled from a woman aged 25-40 years with Graves' hyperthyroidism. The chain couples TRBV12-3 or TRBV12-4 to TRBJ2-7; D ambiguous. The CDR3 here is CASTLGSYYEQYF. DNA for the CDR3: TGTGCCAGCACCCTGGGATCTTACTACGAGCAGTACTTC.